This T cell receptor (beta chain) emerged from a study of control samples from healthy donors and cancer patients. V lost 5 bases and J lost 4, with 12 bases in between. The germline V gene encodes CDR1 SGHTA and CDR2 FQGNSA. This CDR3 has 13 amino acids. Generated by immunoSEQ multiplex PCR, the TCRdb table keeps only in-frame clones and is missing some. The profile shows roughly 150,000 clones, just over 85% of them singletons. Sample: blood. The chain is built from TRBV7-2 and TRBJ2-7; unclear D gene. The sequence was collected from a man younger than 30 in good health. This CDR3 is CASSPAVGYEQYF. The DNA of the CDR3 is TGTGCCAGCAGCCCTGCCGTTGGTTACGAGCAGTACTTC.